These T cell receptor beta chains were read from a single sample in a study of graft-versus-host responses after intestinal transplantation. Clones were sequenced by immunoSEQ multiplex PCR, and TCRdb holds only the in-frame ones, with some missing. The sample yields about 100,000 clones, roughly 84% seen once. Their specific antigens are unknown. The source material was unstimulated CD4+ T cells sorted from spleen or lymph node cells, sampled before transplant. Receptors originate from a human donor who was the organ donor for an intestinal transplant. CDR3s include the opening cysteine and the closing phenylalanine or tryptophan. D genes are given only for firm matches. Clone size appears in some rows only: once, few, many, or a class for an expanded clone.

d_call: NA; j_call: TRBJ2-7; clone_size: NA; v_call: TRBV27; cdr3_aa: CASSPSYSGRTYEQYF; cdr3_nt: TGTGCCAGCAGTCCCTCGTATTCAGGGAGGACCTACGAGCAGTACTTC
d_call: TRBD1; j_call: TRBJ1-1; clone_size: NA; v_call: TRBV18; cdr3_aa: CASSPAAGGVLNTEAFF; cdr3_nt: TGTGCCAGCTCACCAGCCGCAGGGGGCGTTCTGAACACTGAAGCTTTCTTT
d_call: TRBD1; j_call: TRBJ1-6; clone_size: few; v_call: TRBV5-1; cdr3_aa: CASQTGLVRSPLHF; cdr3_nt: TGCGCCAGTCAGACAGGGCTTGTCCGTTCACCCCTCCACTTT
d_call: NA; j_call: TRBJ1-6; clone_size: NA; v_call: TRBV6-5; cdr3_aa: CASSRGHQDNSPLHF; cdr3_nt: TGTGCCAGCAGTAGGGGACACCAAGATAATTCACCCCTCCACTTT
d_call: TRBD1; j_call: TRBJ1-5; clone_size: NA; v_call: TRBV20-1; cdr3_aa: CSAREGTGNIF; cdr3_nt: TGCAGTGCTAGAGAAGGGACAGGAAACATTTTT
d_call: NA; j_call: TRBJ2-3; clone_size: NA; v_call: TRBV5-6; cdr3_aa: CASSFYRQTNTDTQYF; cdr3_nt: TGTGCCAGCAGCTTCTACCGACAGACCAACACAGATACGCAGTATTTT
d_call: NA; j_call: TRBJ1-1; clone_size: once; v_call: TRBV6-5; cdr3_aa: CASGPRGYTEAFF; cdr3_nt: TGTGCCAGCGGACCCCGTGGGTACACTGAAGCTTTCTTT
d_call: NA; j_call: TRBJ2-5; clone_size: NA; v_call: TRBV6-6; cdr3_aa: CASSTEGPSGPETQYF; cdr3_nt: TGTGCCAGCAGCACCGAGGGACCCTCTGGGCCAGAGACCCAGTACTTC
d_call: NA; j_call: TRBJ1-5; clone_size: NA; v_call: TRBV2; cdr3_aa: CASTGEGIRAQPQHF; cdr3_nt: TGTGCCAGCACCGGAGAAGGGATCAGGGCTCAGCCCCAGCATTTT
d_call: TRBD1; j_call: TRBJ2-3; clone_size: once; v_call: TRBV7-9; cdr3_aa: CASSPVGTGVDTQYF; cdr3_nt: TGTGCCAGCAGCCCGGTTGGGACAGGGGTAGATACGCAGTATTTT
d_call: NA; j_call: TRBJ1-5; clone_size: NA; v_call: TRBV19; cdr3_aa: CASGNTPGRAGNQPQHF; cdr3_nt: TGTGCCAGTGGAAACACTCCGGGACGAGCGGGCAATCAGCCCCAGCATTTT
d_call: NA; j_call: TRBJ1-2; clone_size: NA; v_call: TRBV30; cdr3_aa: CAWSVRVGYGYTF; cdr3_nt: TGTGCCTGGAGTGTAAGGGTTGGGTATGGCTACACCTTC
d_call: TRBD2; j_call: TRBJ2-3; clone_size: NA; v_call: TRBV19; cdr3_aa: CASSTWTSGGKDTQYF; cdr3_nt: TGTGCCAGTAGTACTTGGACTAGCGGGGGGAAAGATACGCAGTATTTT
d_call: NA; j_call: TRBJ1-3; clone_size: NA; v_call: TRBV9; cdr3_aa: CASSPRLGVSGNTIYF; cdr3_nt: TGTGCCAGCAGCCCCCGACTGGGAGTTTCTGGAAACACCATATATTTT
d_call: TRBD2; j_call: TRBJ2-3; clone_size: NA; v_call: TRBV29-1; cdr3_aa: CSVEDGTSGGADTQYF; cdr3_nt: TGCAGCGTTGAAGATGGGACTAGCGGGGGGGCAGATACGCAGTATTTT
d_call: NA; j_call: TRBJ2-7; clone_size: NA; v_call: TRBV14; cdr3_aa: CASSHPGPNRQYF; cdr3_nt: TGTGCCAGCAGCCATCCCGGGCCCAACAGGCAGTACTTC
d_call: NA; j_call: TRBJ2-7; clone_size: NA; v_call: TRBV13; cdr3_aa: CASSPRRAGEQYF; cdr3_nt: TGTGCCAGCAGTCCCAGGAGGGCGGGGGAGCAGTACTTC
d_call: NA; j_call: TRBJ2-7; clone_size: once; v_call: TRBV5-6; cdr3_aa: CASRIAGYPGEQYF; cdr3_nt: TGTGCCAGCAGAATCGCAGGGTACCCAGGGGAGCAGTACTTC
d_call: NA; j_call: TRBJ2-3; clone_size: NA; v_call: TRBV5-1; cdr3_aa: CASSSRNYAVDTQYF; cdr3_nt: TGCGCCAGCAGCTCCCGGAACTACGCAGTGGATACGCAGTATTTT
d_call: NA; j_call: TRBJ1-6; clone_size: NA; v_call: TRBV7-8; cdr3_aa: CASSLEGRRPSNPLHF; cdr3_nt: TGTGCCAGCAGCTTAGAGGGCCGGCGTCCCTCGAATCCCCTCCACTTT
d_call: TRBD1; j_call: TRBJ1-2; clone_size: NA; v_call: TRBV27; cdr3_aa: CASSLLQGKVYGYTF; cdr3_nt: TGTGCCAGCAGTTTATTACAGGGGAAGGTTTACGGCTACACCTTC
d_call: TRBD2; j_call: TRBJ2-1; clone_size: NA; v_call: TRBV10-1; cdr3_aa: CASSESTAGRNEQFF; cdr3_nt: TGCGCCAGCAGTGAGTCGACAGCGGGGCGGAATGAGCAGTTCTTC
d_call: TRBD1; j_call: TRBJ1-3; clone_size: NA; v_call: TRBV5-4; cdr3_aa: CASSLQGVRNTIYF; cdr3_nt: TGTGCCAGCAGCTTACAGGGGGTACGAAACACCATATATTTT
d_call: NA; j_call: TRBJ2-2; clone_size: NA; v_call: TRBV5-1; cdr3_aa: CASSLVSQVRGARTGELFF; cdr3_nt: TGCGCCAGCAGCTTGGTAAGCCAGGTCCGGGGGGCGCGCACCGGGGAGCTGTTTTTT
d_call: NA; j_call: TRBJ1-5; clone_size: NA; v_call: TRBV19; cdr3_aa: CASSIVGTQNQPQHF; cdr3_nt: TGTGCCAGTAGTATAGTTGGGACACAGAATCAGCCCCAGCATTTT
d_call: NA; j_call: TRBJ1-2; clone_size: NA; v_call: TRBV4-2; cdr3_aa: CASSQEIAANYGYTF; cdr3_nt: TGTGCCAGCAGCCAAGAAATTGCAGCCAACTATGGCTACACCTTC
d_call: NA; j_call: TRBJ2-3; clone_size: NA; v_call: TRBV5-4; cdr3_aa: CASSFGGREDTQYF; cdr3_nt: TGTGCCAGCAGCTTCGGGGGTCGGGAAGATACGCAGTATTTT
d_call: NA; j_call: TRBJ2-1; clone_size: NA; v_call: TRBV4-2; cdr3_aa: CASSQVSTKHNEQFF; cdr3_nt: TGTGCCAGCAGCCAAGTTTCTACTAAGCACAATGAGCAGTTCTTC
d_call: NA; j_call: TRBJ2-7; clone_size: NA; v_call: TRBV5-1; cdr3_aa: CASSLGTPSYEQYF; cdr3_nt: TGCGCCAGCAGCTTGGGGACGCCATCCTACGAGCAGTACTTC
d_call: NA; j_call: TRBJ2-5; clone_size: NA; v_call: TRBV13; cdr3_aa: CASSVGSQETQYF; cdr3_nt: TGTGCCAGCAGCGTGGGAAGCCAAGAGACCCAGTACTTC
d_call: NA; j_call: TRBJ1-5; clone_size: NA; v_call: TRBV28; cdr3_aa: CASSSRHNQPQHF; cdr3_nt: TGTGCCAGCAGTTCCCGACATAATCAGCCCCAGCATTTT
d_call: NA; j_call: TRBJ2-3; clone_size: NA; v_call: TRBV19; cdr3_aa: CASSFRGATDTQYF; cdr3_nt: TGTGCCAGTAGTTTTCGGGGGGCCACAGATACGCAGTATTTT
d_call: TRBD2; j_call: TRBJ2-1; clone_size: NA; v_call: TRBV2; cdr3_aa: CASSGESGDRNEQFF; cdr3_nt: TGTGCCAGCAGTGGAGAGAGCGGGGATCGGAATGAGCAGTTCTTC
d_call: NA; j_call: TRBJ1-5; clone_size: NA; v_call: TRBV4-1; cdr3_aa: CASSQDRRERQPQHF; cdr3_nt: TGCGCCAGCAGCCAAGATCGGAGGGAGAGACAGCCCCAGCATTTT
d_call: NA; j_call: TRBJ1-1; clone_size: NA; v_call: TRBV4-1; cdr3_aa: CASSQDARVRKTEAFF; cdr3_nt: TGCGCCAGCAGCCAAGATGCCAGGGTAAGGAAAACTGAAGCTTTCTTT
d_call: NA; j_call: TRBJ2-3; clone_size: once; v_call: TRBV10-1; cdr3_aa: CASSKSGGVADTQYF; cdr3_nt: TGCGCCAGCAGCAAGTCAGGGGGGGTGGCAGATACGCAGTATTTT
d_call: NA; j_call: TRBJ2-7; clone_size: NA; v_call: TRBV9; cdr3_aa: CASSVGGDSYEQYF; cdr3_nt: TGTGCCAGCAGCGTAGGAGGTGACTCCTACGAGCAGTACTTC